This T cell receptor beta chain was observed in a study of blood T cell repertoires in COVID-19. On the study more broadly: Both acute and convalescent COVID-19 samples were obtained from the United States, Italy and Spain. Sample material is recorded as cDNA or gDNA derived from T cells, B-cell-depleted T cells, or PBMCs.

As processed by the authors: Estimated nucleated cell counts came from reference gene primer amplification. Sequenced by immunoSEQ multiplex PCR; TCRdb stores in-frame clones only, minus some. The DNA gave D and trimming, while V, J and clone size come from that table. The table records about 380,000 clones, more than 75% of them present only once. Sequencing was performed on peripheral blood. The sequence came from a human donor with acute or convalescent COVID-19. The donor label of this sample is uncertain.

CDR3 sequence (DNA): TGTGCCAGCAGCCACCCGGGACTAGCGGGGGGGAGGCAGTTCTTC. The encoded protein is CASSHPGLAGGRQFF. The chain couples TRBV3-1 (or the pseudogene TRBV3-2) to TRBJ2-1; 16 nucleotides align to TRBD2. The CDR3 covers 15 residues. Germline CDR1 and CDR2: LGHDT and YNNKEL (reference sequence). With 3 bases clipped from V and 12 bases from J, the junction kept 5 bases outside the gene matches.